The 22 T cell receptor beta chains reported below all come from one sample, sequenced in a study of blood T cell repertoires in COVID-19. The assay was immunoSEQ multiplex PCR, and TCRdb's table has in-frame clones only and misses some. In the table there are approximately 85,000 clones, roughly 80% of which are singletons. The material sequenced was peripheral blood. Receptors were obtained from a woman aged 70-85 years with active or convalescent COVID-19.

V and J are TRBV7-9 and TRBJ1-2, with 8 bases lining up with TRBD1. The CDR3 consists of 13 residues. Losses at the gene ends were 8 bases for V and 7 bases for J; bases not matched to a gene: 9. From germline, CDR1 is SEHNR and CDR2 FQNEAQ (reference sequence). DNA of the CDR3: TGTGCCAGCGGACTGACAGGGGTTGGTGGCTACACCTTC. This sequence encodes CASGLTGVGGYTF.

The V and J genes are TRBV6-5 and TRBJ2-3; a possible D gene is TRBD2 (7 bases). This CDR3 spans 15 amino acids. Germline loops: CDR1 MNHEY, CDR2 SVGAGI. Trimming cost V 4 bases and J 1 base, with 12 bases left between them. The CDR3: CASSLNGGRTDTQYF. DNA of the CDR3: TGTGCCAGCAGTTTGAACGGGGGGCGCACAGATACGCAGTATTTT.

This chain uses TRBV5-1 with TRBJ2-3, with D possibly TRBD2 on 6 matching bases. CDR3 size: 16 residues. Germline CDR1 is SGHRS and CDR2 is YFSETQ. V was trimmed by 1 base and J by 6 bases, leaving 18 bases between them. The CDR3 DNA reads as TGCGCCAGCAGCTTGTATGGGGGGTCGGTAGGGGATACGCAGTATTTT. Translated: CASSLYGGSVGDTQYF. Looking up the rest from reference TRBV5-1 and TRBJ2-3 gives the full variable domain: KAGVTQTPRYLIKTRGQQVTLSCSPISGHRSVSWYQQTPGQGLQFLFEYFSETQRNKGNFPGRFSGRQFSNSRSEMNVSTLELGDSALYLCASSLYGGSVGDTQYFGPGTRLTVL.

In this sample, this clone turned up a few times. The chain links TRBV7-9 to TRBJ2-3; TRBD1 matches 7 bases. Germline-derived CDR1 and CDR2 are SEHNR and FQNEAQ (reference sequence). V lost 6 bases, J lost 6 bases, and 6 bases stayed unmatched. The CDR3 length is 13 residues. The CDR3 region has the DNA TGTGCCAGCAGTCGGGGACAGAGCGATACGCAGTATTTT. Protein sequence: CASSRGQSDTQYF.

The V gene is TRBV15, the J gene TRBJ2-5, with TRBD2 matching 7 bases. The CDR3 has 16 residues. Trimming at V came to 3 bases and at J to 2 bases, leaving 9 bases not matched to a gene. Germline V gene sequence: CDR1 LNHNV, CDR2 YYDKDF (reference sequence). The CDR3 bases are TGTGCCACCAGCAGGGGAGGGTCTTGGGGGCAAGAGACCCAGTACTTC. It yields the protein CATSRGGSWGQETQYF.

V usage is TRBV6-1 and J usage is TRBJ1-2, with 10 bases fitting TRBD1. The CDR3 has 17 residues. CDR1 MNHNS and CDR2 SASEGT come from the germline V gene. The J segment lost 5 bases and the V segment lost 2 bases, leaving 11 bases of the junction unmatched. CDR3 amino acids: CASSEFAGQGVGYGYTF. The CDR3 DNA sequence: TGTGCCAGCAGTGAATTTGCCGGACAGGGGGTGGGGTATGGCTACACCTTC.

V usage is TRBV10-3 and J usage is TRBJ2-3; TRBD1 matches 9 bases. The CDR3 runs 14 residues. After removal of 10 bases from V and 7 bases from J, the junction contained 12 bases not matched to a gene. Germline CDR1 and CDR2: ENHRY and SYGVKD. The CDR3 sequence is CATDSGTGHYTQYF. DNA for the CDR3: TGTGCCACCGATTCCGGGACAGGGCATTATACGCAGTATTTT.

This rearrangement joins TRBV5-1 to TRBJ1-6; 8 nucleotides match TRBD1. CDR3 length: 15 residues. Germline trimming cut 0 bases from V and 7 bases from J; bases unmatched to any gene: 3. CDR1 and CDR2 (germline): SGHRS, YFSETQ. CDR3 loop: CASSLGTGNNSPLHF. The CDR3 DNA sequence: TGCGCCAGCAGCTTGGGGACAGGGAACAATTCACCCCTCCACTTT.

This chain uses TRBV9 with TRBJ2-1, with D tentatively TRBD2 (6 bases). From germline, CDR1 is SGDLS and CDR2 YYNGEE. The germline V and J ends were trimmed by 0 bases and 4 bases, with 11 bases remaining between them. The CDR3 has 15 residues. The CDR3: CASSVGGDSYNEQFF. CDR3 coding DNA: TGTGCCAGCAGCGTAGGGGGGGACTCTTACAATGAGCAGTTCTTC.

There are a few counts of this clone. This chain links TRBV11-2 with TRBJ1-3; D possibly corresponds to TRBD1 (5 bases). The CDR3 runs 18 residues. The V gene lost 5 bases and the J gene lost 1 base, with 21 bases spanning the gap. Germline V gene data show CDR1 as SGHAT and CDR2 as FQNNGV. The CDR3: CASSPLSRGGFSGNTIYF. In DNA, the CDR3 is TGTGCCAGCAGCCCCTTGTCGCGCGGGGGATTTTCTGGAAACACCATATATTTT. Full variable domain (outside the CDR3, taken from reference TRBV11-2 and TRBJ1-3): EAGVAQSPRYKIIEKRQSVAFWCNPISGHATLYWYQQILGQGPKLLIQFQNNGVVDDSQLPKDRFSAERLKGVDSTLKIQPAKLEDSAVYLCASSPLSRGGFSGNTIYFGEGSWLTVV.

This clone is a singleton in its sample. The V call is TRBV28, the J call TRBJ1-1; 7 bases line up with TRBD1. V gave up 3 bases and J gave up 12 bases; unmatched junction bases: 16. Germline CDR1 is MDHEN and CDR2 is SYDVKM. The CDR3 sequence is 15 residues long. This CDR3 is CASSLGQARGVRTFF. The CDR3 region has the DNA TGTGCCAGCAGTTTGGGGCAGGCCAGGGGGGTGAGAACTTTCTTT.

The chain employs TRBV7-9 and TRBJ1-3; D is perhaps TRBD1 (5 bases). There are 15 residues in the CDR3. Trimming removed 2 bases from V and 2 bases from J, with 10 bases in between. Germline values: CDR1 SEHNR, CDR2 FQNEAQ (reference sequence). The CDR3 DNA reads TGTGCCAGCAGCTTAACTGCAGGGACTGGAAACACCATATATTTT. Encoded protein: CASSLTAGTGNTIYF.

This chain joins TRBV7-9 and TRBJ2-7, with D possibly TRBD1 on 6 matching bases. From germline, CDR1 is SEHNR and CDR2 FQNEAQ (reference sequence). V lost 1 base and J 7 bases, leaving 14 bases between the germline ends. The CDR3 is 14 residues long. The CDR3 loop is CASSLGRGGQEQYF. CDR3 coding DNA: TGTGCCAGCAGCTTAGGCAGGGGTGGGCAAGAGCAGTACTTC.

V usage is TRBV7-6 and J usage is TRBJ1-1; 7 bases map to TRBD1. The trim removed 5 bases at V and 7 bases at J, leaving 7 bases unmatched. This CDR3 has 13 amino acids. Germline loops: CDR1 SGHVS, CDR2 FNYEAQ. The CDR3 DNA reads as TGTGCCAGCAGCGCTAGACAGGGTGGTGAAGCTTTCTTT. As protein: CASSARQGGEAFF.

As to this clone: Distinct nucleotide sequences in the sample also encode this CDR3. The chain has TRBV7-2 and TRBJ2-7; tentative D call: TRBD1 (5 bases). This CDR3 contains 14 residues. The germline gives CDR1 SGHTA, CDR2 FQGNSA. Trimming removed 2 bases from V and 3 bases from J, with 11 bases in between. CDR3 sequence reads: CASSLKGQGYEQYF. CDR3 bases: TGTGCCAGCAGCTTAAAAGGGCAGGGCTACGAGCAGTACTTC.

CDR3 DNA: TGTGCCAGCCATGCCGCCGGGACAGGGGACACCGGGGAGCTGTTTTTT. Its protein is CASHAAGTGDTGELFF. The J gene is TRBJ2-2, the V gene TRBV14; 10 bases map to TRBD1. CDR1 and CDR2 (germline): SGHDN, FVKESK. Trimming at V came to 8 bases and at J to 3 bases, leaving 9 bases not matched to a gene. This CDR3 contains 16 residues.

The chain is built from TRBV14 and TRBJ1-4, with D hard to call. The V gene's germline CDR1 is SGHDN and CDR2 FVKESK. There are 15 residues in the CDR3. Trimming took 2 bases from V and 7 from J, leaving 14 bases between them. DNA for the CDR3: TGTGCCAGCAGCCAAACAATATCTCTGGTTGAAAAACTGTTTTTT. It yields the protein CASSQTISLVEKLFF.

The chain is built from TRBV28 and TRBJ1-2, with 11 bases matching TRBD1. Per germline, CDR1 MDHEN and CDR2 SYDVKM. Germline trimming cut 3 bases from V and 5 bases from J; bases unmatched to any gene: 11. CDR3 length equals 17 residues. The CDR3 region has the DNA TGTGCCAGCAGTTTTCCCAAGTCGGGACAGGGGGTTTATGGCTACACCTTC. Amino acid sequence: CASSFPKSGQGVYGYTF.

The rearrangement uses TRBV2 and TRBJ2-2, with D uncertain. The CDR3 consists of 14 residues. Per germline, CDR1 SNHLY and CDR2 FYNNEI. The ends were cut back, 8 bases at V and 2 bases at J, with 12 bases in the middle. CDR3 region: CASLLWPNTGELFF. In nucleotides, the CDR3 is TGTGCCAGCCTCCTTTGGCCTAACACCGGGGAGCTGTTTTTT.

The V gene is TRBV6-5, the J gene TRBJ2-7; the D is unclear. Germline lookup yields CDR1 MNHEY and CDR2 SVGAGI. This CDR3 spans 12 amino acids. Trimming removed 6 bases at V and 2 bases at J, with 8 bases between. The CDR3 is CASRAPAYEQYF. The CDR3 region has the DNA TGTGCCAGCAGGGCTCCCGCCTACGAGCAGTACTTC.

The gene calls are TRBV3-1 (or the pseudogene TRBV3-2) and TRBJ2-1; 10 bases match TRBD2. The J segment lost 6 bases and the V segment lost 4 bases, leaving 15 bases of the junction unmatched. CDR1 and CDR2 from the germline V gene are LGHDT and YNNKEL (reference sequence). The CDR3 spans 18 residues. The CDR3 DNA reads TGTGCCAGCAGCCGGTGGTCTAGCGGGGGAATTCTAGGCAATGAGCAGTTCTTC. It translates to CASSRWSSGGILGNEQFF.

The chain couples TRBV9 to TRBJ1-3; no clear D. Trimming left V 3 bases short and J 4 bases short, with 11 bases between. Germline lookup yields CDR1 SGDLS and CDR2 YYNGEE. This CDR3 is 14 amino acids long. Written as DNA, the CDR3 is TGTGCCAGCAGCGCCGGCGGAGTCGGAAACACCATATATTTT. Amino acids: CASSAGGVGNTIYF.